The 9 T cell receptor beta chains listed next were all sequenced from one sample in a study of T-cell memory formation after mild COVID-19. TCRdb used MiXCR to reprocess the 5' RACE reads, holding one entry per CDR3 protein. Of around 420,000 distinct CDR3 sequences detected, 24% appear once; the ten largest clones hold around 8.8%. Source material: PBMCs or a T cell subset sorted from them (not recorded which). Receptors originate from an adult woman who had mild COVID-19 (a few samples of this study predate the infection). Cell type and time point are not known.

This clonotype was seen repeatedly, ten times or more. The V gene is TRBV29-1, the J gene TRBJ2-1; D is uncertain. The V gene's germline CDR1 is SQVTM and CDR2 ANQGSEA. The CDR3 contains 13 residues. V was pared by 7 bases and J by 7 bases, with 17 bases between. The chain's CDR3 is CSANVHTRNEQFF. DNA of the CDR3: TGCAGCGCCAACGTCCATACGCGGAATGAGCAGTTCTTC.

This clonotype was detected a few times. The chain is built from TRBV12-3 or TRBV12-4 and TRBJ2-5, with D perhaps TRBD2 (6 bases). The CDR3 has 14 residues. Trimming took 5 bases from V and 3 from J, leaving 13 bases between them. Written as DNA, the CDR3 is TGTGCCAGCAGTCGTAGCGGAGTAAAAGAGACCCAGTACTTC. It encodes CASSRSGVKETQYF.

The rearrangement uses TRBV19 and TRBJ2-3; D not certain. There are 12 residues in the CDR3. The germline V gene has CDR1 LNHDA and CDR2 SQIVND (reference sequence). The V end lost 3 bases, the J end lost 2 bases, and 3 bases lay between the germline ends. The chain's CDR3 is CASSMPTDTQYF. Written as DNA, the CDR3 is TGTGCCAGTAGTATGCCCACAGATACGCAGTATTTT.

This clonotype appeared a few times. This chain links TRBV3-1 with TRBJ2-7; 10 bases fit TRBD2. Looked up from germline, CDR1 is LGHDT and CDR2 is YNNKEL (reference sequence). J lost 5 bases, V lost 4 bases, and 8 bases had no gene match. The CDR3 loop spans 15 amino acids. Written as DNA, the CDR3 is TGTGCCAGCAGCCTCGGACTAGCGGCCTGGGACGAGCAGTACTTC. It is translated as CASSLGLAAWDEQYF.

The chain recombines TRBV6-1 with TRBJ2-3, with D maybe TRBD1 (5 bases). Germline lookup yields CDR1 MNHNS and CDR2 SASEGT. The CDR3 consists of 18 residues. Trimming took off 6 bases at V and 5 bases at J, with 27 bases between the two ends. The CDR3 reads CASSANRRHPAGQDTQYF. CDR3 DNA: TGTGCCAGCAGCGCCAACAGACGACACCCAGCCGGACAAGATACGCAGTATTTT.

The chain joins TRBV3-1 to TRBJ1-4, with D perhaps TRBD1 (5 bases). Germline values: CDR1 LGHDT, CDR2 YNNKEL (reference sequence). The CDR3 contains 14 residues. V shed 2 bases and J shed 4 bases, with 8 bases lying between them. As DNA, the CDR3 is TGTGCCAGCAGCCAAAACAGGCTTAATGAAAAACTGTTTTTT. It codes for CASSQNRLNEKLFF.

In nucleotides, the CDR3 is TGTGCCAGCAGCCCGACCCCCGGGACTAGCGGGATTGGGTCCTACGAGCAGTACTTC. Amino acid sequence: CASSPTPGTSGIGSYEQYF. The chain carries TRBV12-3 or TRBV12-4 and TRBJ2-7, with 13 bases matching TRBD2. The CDR3 is 19 residues long. The trim removed 6 bases at V and 1 base at J, leaving 15 bases unmatched.

This clonotype was counted a few times. The chain recombines TRBV3-1 with TRBJ2-1; TRBD2 aligns across 12 bases. Per the germline V gene, CDR1 is LGHDT and CDR2 is YNNKEL (reference sequence). With V trimmed by 2 bases and J by 2 bases, 4 bases remained unmatched. The CDR3 is 17 residues long. The CDR3 protein is CASSQSGLAGTYNEQFF. CDR3 nucleotides: TGTGCCAGCAGCCAATCCGGACTAGCGGGGACCTACAATGAGCAGTTCTTC.

The V and J genes are TRBV6-5 and TRBJ2-1; no reliable D call. In germline, CDR1 is MNHEY, CDR2 SVGAGI. With 6 bases removed from V and 9 bases from J, the gap between germline ends came to 9 bases. The CDR3 is 11 amino acids. The CDR3 DNA is TGTGCCAGCAGCATCGGTACTGAGCAGTTCTTC. It is translated as CASSIGTEQFF.